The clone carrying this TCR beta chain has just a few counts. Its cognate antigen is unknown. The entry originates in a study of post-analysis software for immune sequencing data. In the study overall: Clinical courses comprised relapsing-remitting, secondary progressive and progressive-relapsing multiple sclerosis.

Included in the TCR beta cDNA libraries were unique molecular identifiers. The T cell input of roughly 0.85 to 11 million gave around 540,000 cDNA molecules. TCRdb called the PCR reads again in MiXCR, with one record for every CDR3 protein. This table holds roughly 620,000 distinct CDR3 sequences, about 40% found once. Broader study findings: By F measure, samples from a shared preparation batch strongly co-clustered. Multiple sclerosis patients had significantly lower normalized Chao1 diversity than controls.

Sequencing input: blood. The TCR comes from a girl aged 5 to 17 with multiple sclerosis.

The CDR3 protein is CASSLVEGKETQYF. DNA for the CDR3: TGTGCCAGCAGCTTAGTTGAAGGGAAAGAGACCCAGTACTTC. V usage is TRBV7-2 and J usage is TRBJ2-5; D gene unclear. V was trimmed by 1 base and J by 3 bases, leaving 9 bases between them. CDR1 and CDR2 from the germline V gene are SGHTA and FQGNSA. The CDR3 runs 14 residues.